This TCR beta chain is drawn from a study of blood T cell repertoires in COVID-19. This table comes from immunoSEQ multiplex PCR, and its TCRdb copy is limited to in-frame clones, with some not included. The sample shows 270,000 or so clones, roughly 85% of them seen only once. Per germline, CDR1 KGHSH and CDR2 LQKENI. The CDR3 runs to 14 residues. The germline V and J ends were trimmed by 3 bases and 7 bases, with 12 bases remaining between them. The specimen sequenced was peripheral blood. This chain joins TRBV18 and TRBJ1-4; D is ambiguous. This TCR derives from a human donor in a cohort sampled during active COVID-19. In DNA, the CDR3 is TGTGCCAGCTCACCCCCCAGTATGTCTGAAAAACTGTTTTTT. Its protein is CASSPPSMSEKLFF.